Sequencing of this T cell receptor beta chain was carried out in a study of neurological immune-mediated disorders. General study findings and limits: Phylogenetic analysis grouped 18 of 34 multiple sclerosis patients' repertoires together, suggesting a possible repertoire signature.

Trimming took 6 bases from V and 1 from J; bases not matched to a gene: 6. This CDR3 has 15 residues. This clonotype was counted many times. Its target is not known. The cDNA was generated by 5'RACE with 10-nucleotide random UMIs. TCRdb independently ran MiXCR on the 5' RACE reads; one entry per CDR3 protein. The sample yields tens of thousands of distinct CDR3 sequences, around 3.6% seen once. The chain couples TRBV12-3 or TRBV12-4 to TRBJ2-3; 8 nucleotides match TRBD2. The TCR sequence derives from a woman between 50 and 59 years old with multiple sclerosis. Sequencing input: PBMCs. CDR3: CASRTSVGGTDTQYF. The CDR3 DNA reads as TGTGCCAGCAGGACTAGCGTCGGGGGCACAGATACGCAGTATTTT.